These 27 T cell receptor beta chains were all obtained from the same sample, sequenced in a study of blood T cell repertoires in COVID-19. The repertoire was sequenced with immunoSEQ multiplex PCR; TCRdb's copy has only in-frame clones and lacks some. This table has roughly 230,000 clones, around nine tenths appearing once. Sequences were obtained from peripheral blood. Every receptor here comes from a man aged 25-45 years with COVID-19, enrolled during active disease.

This clone came up once. The V gene is TRBV11-2, the J gene TRBJ1-6, with 7 bases aligning to TRBD1. The CDR3 contains 15 residues. Unmatched junction bases numbered 6, after V lost 3 bases and J lost 7 bases. The V gene's germline CDR1 is SGHAT and CDR2 FQNNGV. Written as DNA, the CDR3 is TGTGCCAGCAGCTTCAGACAGGGTCCAAATTCACCCCTCCACTTT. Its protein product is CASSFRQGPNSPLHF.

The V call is TRBV12-3 or TRBV12-4, the J call TRBJ1-1, with D unclear. Trimming shortened V by 5 bases and J by 0 bases, and 7 bases separated the two germline ends. CDR3 size: 13 residues. The CDR3 DNA reads TGTGCCAGCAGTCCCGAGCTGAACACTGAAGCTTTCTTT. Translation: CASSPELNTEAFF.

This sequence joins TRBV2 and TRBJ2-1; no clear D. This CDR3 has 13 residues. The V gene lost 6 bases and the J gene lost 0 bases, with 6 bases spanning the gap. Germline V lookup: CDR1 SNHLY, CDR2 FYNNEI. The CDR3 bases are TGTGCCAGCAGCCCCTCCTCCTACAATGAGCAGTTCTTC. Translated: CASSPSSYNEQFF.

This chain connects TRBV7-2 to TRBJ2-3, with a weak D call TRBD1 (6 bases). Trimming pared 5 bases from V and 5 bases from J, leaving 11 bases between. Germline V lookup: CDR1 SGHTA, CDR2 FQGNSA. This CDR3 has 13 amino acids. CDR3 residues: CASSPYRVDTQYF. CDR3 nucleotides: TGTGCCAGCAGCCCGTACAGGGTAGATACGCAGTATTTT.

There are a few counts of this clone. The V call is TRBV13, the J call TRBJ2-7, with TRBD1 matching over 12 bases. There are 16 residues in the CDR3. Germline CDR1 PRHDT, CDR2 FYEKMQ (reference sequence). The V segment lost 1 base and the J segment 5 bases; nucleotides outside the gene matches: 6. CDR3 nucleotides: TGTGCCAGCAGCTTAGCTGGGACAGGGGGCATGGACGAGCAGTACTTC. Protein sequence: CASSLAGTGGMDEQYF.

The chain combines TRBV3-1 (or the pseudogene TRBV3-2) with TRBJ1-5; maybe TRBD1 (6 bases). Looked up from germline, CDR1 is LGHDT and CDR2 is YNNKEL (reference sequence). The CDR3 is 15 residues long. The V gene lost 0 bases and the J gene lost 4 bases, with 10 bases spanning the gap. The CDR3 coding sequence is TGTGCCAGCAGCCAAGAAAGGGGACAAAATCAGCCCCAGCATTTT. Translated: CASSQERGQNQPQHF.

The genes are TRBV12-3 or TRBV12-4 and TRBJ1-2, with 10 positions matching TRBD1. The CDR3 has 13 residues. V gave up 8 bases and J gave up 2 bases; unmatched junction bases: 2. As DNA, the CDR3 is TGTGCCAGCGGGACAGGGGACAACTATGGCTACACCTTC. Translation: CASGTGDNYGYTF.

J is TRBJ2-7 and V is TRBV27; 16 bases map to TRBD2. The CDR3 extends over 20 amino acids. V was pared by 6 bases and J by 3 bases, with 17 bases of the junction left unmatched. The germline gives CDR1 MNHEY, CDR2 SMNVEV (reference sequence). The CDR3 sequence is CASRARSGTSGGVLIYEQYF. Written as DNA, the CDR3 is TGTGCCAGCAGAGCGCGTTCCGGGACTAGCGGGGGGGTTCTAATCTACGAGCAGTACTTC.

V is TRBV7-9 and J is TRBJ2-5, with D maybe TRBD1 (5 bases). CDR3 length: 13 residues. CDR1 and CDR2 (germline): SEHNR, FQNEAQ (reference sequence). V was shortened by 4 bases and J by 4 bases, with 10 bases between the two germline ends. In DNA form, the CDR3 reads TGTGCCAGCAGCTCGGGCAGGGCAGAGACCCAGTACTTC. Its translation: CASSSGRAETQYF.

This chain uses TRBV5-1 with TRBJ2-1, with D possibly TRBD1 on 6 matching bases. Germline CDR1 and CDR2: SGHRS and YFSETQ. The CDR3 runs to 14 residues. Trimming removed 0 bases from V and 7 bases from J, with 11 bases in between. In nucleotides, the CDR3 is TGCGCCAGCAGCTTGGGGGTAGGGGGTAATGAGCAGTTCTTC. Translated, it gives CASSLGVGGNEQFF.

V gene TRBV5-1 combines with J gene TRBJ1-2, with D uncertain. V was clipped by 2 bases and J by 2 bases, with 7 bases between them. CDR1 is SGHRS, CDR2 YFSETQ, per germline. The CDR3 length is 13 residues. This CDR3 reads CASSFLGNYGYTF. CDR3 in DNA: TGCGCCAGCAGCTTCTTGGGCAACTATGGCTACACCTTC.

CDR3 bases: TGTGCCAGCAGCTTAGGGACAGGGATTGAGCAGTTCTTC. It yields the protein CASSLGTGIEQFF. This chain uses TRBV11-1 with TRBJ2-1, with 8 bases fitting TRBD1. This CDR3 is built from 13 residues. V shed 1 base, J shed 9 bases, and the junction held 2 bases outside the gene matches. Per the germline V gene, CDR1 is SGHAT and CDR2 is FQDESV (reference sequence).

This chain links TRBV30 with TRBJ2-2; perhaps TRBD2 as D (6 bases). The V end lost 3 bases, the J end lost 7 bases, and 6 bases lay between the germline ends. The CDR3 is 11 amino acids. Germline loops: CDR1 GTSNPN, CDR2 SVGIG (reference sequence). CDR3 in amino acids: CAWRRGGELFF. CDR3 in DNA: TGTGCCTGGAGGCGGGGCGGGGAGCTGTTTTTT.

This clone was seen only once. The chain joins TRBV19 to TRBJ2-2; no firm D call. The V and J ends lost 8 bases and 7 bases respectively, with 11 bases between them. Germline CDR1 reads LNHDA; CDR2 reads SQIVND (reference sequence). The CDR3 loop spans 12 amino acids. The CDR3 sequence is CASRPGGGELFF. The CDR3 coding sequence is TGTGCCAGTCGGCCGGGTGGCGGGGAGCTGTTTTTT.

The chain couples TRBV5-3 to TRBJ2-5; 8 bases are a match to TRBD2. TRBV5-3 is sorted into the ORF group, with uncertain function. The CDR3 sequence is 13 residues long. V lost 5 bases to trimming and J lost 4 bases; unmatched junction nucleotides: 4. CDR3 sequence (DNA): TGTGCCAGAAGACCGGGGGGGCGAGAGACCCAGTACTTC. Translated, it gives CARRPGGRETQYF.

This chain joins TRBV19 and TRBJ1-6, with 7 bases identical to TRBD1. V lost 5 bases and J lost 9; bases outside the gene matches: 13. This CDR3 has 16 residues. Germline lookup yields CDR1 LNHDA and CDR2 SQIVND (reference sequence). The CDR3 DNA reads TGTGCCAGTAGTCCATCCCTAAACAGGGGCGGTTCACCCCTCCACTTT. Translated, it gives CASSPSLNRGGSPLHF.

The chain employs TRBV27 and TRBJ1-6, with D maybe TRBD1 (6 bases). There are 14 residues in the CDR3. Germline V lookup: CDR1 MNHEY, CDR2 SMNVEV (reference sequence). The germline V and J ends were trimmed by 7 bases and 9 bases, with 16 bases remaining between them. The CDR3 sequence is CASTRDTGGSPLHF. The CDR3 region has the DNA TGTGCCAGCACCAGGGACACAGGTGGTTCACCCCTCCACTTT.

The chain is built from TRBV3-1 (or the pseudogene TRBV3-2) and TRBJ2-5, with a possible D match to TRBD1 (6 bases). Germline values: CDR1 LGHDT, CDR2 YNNKEL (reference sequence). This CDR3 has 13 amino acids. Trimming pared 7 bases from V and 4 bases from J, leaving 13 bases between. The CDR3 DNA reads TGTGCCAGCACCTCCGACAGGAGAGAGACCCAGTACTTC. Residues: CASTSDRRETQYF.

The J gene is TRBJ1-6, the V gene TRBV4-1; TRBD1 might be the D (5 bases). Germline CDR1 is MGHRA and CDR2 is YSYEKL. The CDR3 totals 15 residues. With 4 bases removed from V and 7 bases from J, the gap between germline ends came to 14 bases. Here the CDR3 reads CASSPMGGQNSPLHF. For the CDR3, the DNA is TGCGCCAGCAGCCCTATGGGGGGTCAAAATTCACCCCTCCACTTT.

The J gene is TRBJ1-2, the V gene TRBV4-2; 10 bases map to TRBD1. J gave up 4 bases and V 0 bases, and 8 bases lay outside the gene matches. CDR1 is LGHNA and CDR2 is YNFKEQ in the germline V gene. The CDR3 sequence is 17 residues long. The chain's CDR3 is CASSQDKSTGGVYGYTF. In DNA form, the CDR3 reads TGTGCCAGCAGCCAAGATAAGTCGACAGGGGGCGTCTATGGCTACACCTTC.

The rearrangement uses TRBV19 and TRBJ1-1; D is uncertain. CDR3 length: 14 amino acids. Germline values: CDR1 LNHDA, CDR2 SQIVND (reference sequence). The germline V and J ends were trimmed by 6 bases and 3 bases, with 14 bases remaining between them. DNA for the CDR3: TGTGCCAGTAGCGCGGCGCGGTCGCACACTGAAGCTTTCTTT. Encoded protein: CASSAARSHTEAFF.

The rearrangement uses TRBV9 and TRBJ2-3, with 7 bases aligning to TRBD1. V was clipped by 4 bases and J by 3 bases; unmatched bases: 11. Germline lookup yields CDR1 SGDLS and CDR2 YYNGEE. The CDR3 has 16 residues. CDR3 bases: TGTGCCAGCAGCCCAGGGGGATGGGGGACGACAGATACGCAGTATTTT. This codes for CASSPGGWGTTDTQYF.

The rearrangement uses TRBV10-3 and TRBJ2-3, with D hard to call. In germline, CDR1 is ENHRY, CDR2 SYGVKD. This CDR3 has 16 residues. Trimming took off 8 bases at V and 0 bases at J, with 18 bases between the two ends. The CDR3, as DNA: TGTGCCATCGGAAACACTGACACAACTAGCACAGATACGCAGTATTTT. Residues: CAIGNTDTTSTDTQYF.

The V call is TRBV18, the J call TRBJ1-3; D perhaps matches TRBD1 (6 bases). The CDR3 length is 15 residues. Trimming shortened V by 1 base and J by 4 bases, and 11 bases separated the two germline ends. Germline values: CDR1 KGHSH, CDR2 LQKENI. CDR3 loop: CASSPQGVSGNTIYF. The CDR3 DNA reads as TGTGCCAGCTCACCACAGGGGGTGAGCGGAAACACCATATATTTT.

The rearrangement uses TRBV27 and TRBJ1-2; no reliable D call. Germline V gene data show CDR1 as MNHEY and CDR2 as SMNVEV (reference sequence). The CDR3 length is 14 residues. V lost 4 bases, J lost 0 bases, and 9 bases lay in between. Here the CDR3 DNA reads TGTGCCAGCAGTTCCAACAGAGCTAACTATGGCTACACCTTC. It codes for CASSSNRANYGYTF.

The rearrangement uses TRBV19 and TRBJ1-5, with 8 bases matching TRBD1. From germline, CDR1 is LNHDA and CDR2 SQIVND (reference sequence). CDR3 length: 14 residues. With V trimmed by 6 bases and J by 6 bases, 7 bases remained unmatched. The CDR3 spells CASSPGQGGQPQHF. The CDR3 nucleotides read TGTGCCAGTAGCCCTGGACAGGGCGGTCAGCCCCAGCATTTT.

The chain recombines TRBV5-5 with TRBJ2-1; tentative D call: TRBD2 (5 bases). Germline CDR1 and CDR2: SGHKS and YYEKEE (reference sequence). Between the trimmed V and J ends, which lost 3 bases and 8 bases, there was a span of 15 bases. This CDR3 contains 14 residues. CDR3 nucleotides: TGTGCCAGCAGCTCTAGGCCCCGGGATCATGAGCAGTTCTTC. Translating gives CASSSRPRDHEQFF.